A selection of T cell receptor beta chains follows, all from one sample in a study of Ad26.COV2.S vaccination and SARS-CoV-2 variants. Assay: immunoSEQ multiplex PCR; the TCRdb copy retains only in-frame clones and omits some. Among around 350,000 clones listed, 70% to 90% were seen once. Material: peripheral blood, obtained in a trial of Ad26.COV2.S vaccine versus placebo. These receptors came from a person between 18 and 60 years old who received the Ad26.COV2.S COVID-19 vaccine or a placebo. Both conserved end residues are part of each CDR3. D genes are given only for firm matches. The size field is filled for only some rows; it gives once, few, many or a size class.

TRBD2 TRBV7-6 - CASSSTSGSYNEQFF
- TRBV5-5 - CASSLDFNYGYTF
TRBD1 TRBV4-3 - CASSQTLGTGSNEQFF
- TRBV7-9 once CASSLRTEAFF
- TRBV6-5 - CASSYGEGGTYEQYF
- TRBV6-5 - CASTRQLKPTYEQYF
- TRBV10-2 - CASSDGNTGELFF
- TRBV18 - CASSPITGRTNYGYTF
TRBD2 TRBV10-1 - CASSELGLAGKEQFF
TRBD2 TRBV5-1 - CASSLGWTSESSYEQYF
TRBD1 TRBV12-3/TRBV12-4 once CASSLLQGETQYF
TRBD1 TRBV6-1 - CASSEWGTGVADTQYF
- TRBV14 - CASSQAGDFGDGYTF
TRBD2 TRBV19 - CASSIAGGITDTQYF
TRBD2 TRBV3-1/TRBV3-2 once CASSQTSGSSYEQYF
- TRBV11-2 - CASSLAALARGGANVLTF
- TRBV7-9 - CASSLVLGNTEAFF
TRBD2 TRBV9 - CASSVSSGIVDEQYF